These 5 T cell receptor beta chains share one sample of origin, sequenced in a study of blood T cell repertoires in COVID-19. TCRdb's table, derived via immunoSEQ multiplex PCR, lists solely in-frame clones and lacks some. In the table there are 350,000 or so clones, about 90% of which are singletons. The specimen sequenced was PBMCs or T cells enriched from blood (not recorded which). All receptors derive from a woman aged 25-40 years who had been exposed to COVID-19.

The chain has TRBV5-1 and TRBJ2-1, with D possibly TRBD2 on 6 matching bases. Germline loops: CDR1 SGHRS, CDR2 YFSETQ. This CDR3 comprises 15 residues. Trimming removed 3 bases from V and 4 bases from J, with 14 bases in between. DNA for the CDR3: TGCGCCAGCAGCTCCTTAGCGGAAGATTACAATGAGCAGTTCTTC. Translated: CASSSLAEDYNEQFF.

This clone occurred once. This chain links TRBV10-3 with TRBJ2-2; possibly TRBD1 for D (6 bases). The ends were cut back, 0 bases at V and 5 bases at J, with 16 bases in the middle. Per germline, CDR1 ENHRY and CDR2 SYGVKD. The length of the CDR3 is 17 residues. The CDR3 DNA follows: TGTGCCATCAGTGAGTCTCTTTCCAGGGGTGGAACCGGGGAGCTGTTTTTT. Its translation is CAISESLSRGGTGELFF.

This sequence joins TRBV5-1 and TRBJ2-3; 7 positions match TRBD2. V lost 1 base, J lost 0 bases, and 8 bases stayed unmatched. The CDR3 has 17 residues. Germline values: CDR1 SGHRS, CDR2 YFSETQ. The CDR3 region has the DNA TGCGCCAGCAGCTTGCTGGCGGGAGCATCGAGCACAGATACGCAGTATTTT. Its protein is CASSLLAGASSTDTQYF.

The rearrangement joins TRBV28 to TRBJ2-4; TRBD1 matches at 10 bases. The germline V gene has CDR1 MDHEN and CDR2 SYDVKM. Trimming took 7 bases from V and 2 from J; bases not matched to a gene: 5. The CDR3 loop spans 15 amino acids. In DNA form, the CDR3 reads TGTGCCAGCACTCCGACAGGGGGCACCAAAAACATTCAGTACTTC. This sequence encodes CASTPTGGTKNIQYF.

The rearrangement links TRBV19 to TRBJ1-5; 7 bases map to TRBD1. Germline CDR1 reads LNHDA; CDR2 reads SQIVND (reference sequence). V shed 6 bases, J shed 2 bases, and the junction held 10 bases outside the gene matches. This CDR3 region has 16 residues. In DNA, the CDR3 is TGTGCCAGTAGCCAAACAGGGACAGTGGGCAATCAGCCCCAGCATTTT. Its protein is CASSQTGTVGNQPQHF. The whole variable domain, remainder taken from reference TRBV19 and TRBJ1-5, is DGGITQSPKYLFRKEGQNVTLSCEQNLNHDAMYWYRQDPGQGLRLIYYSQIVNDFQKGDIAEGYSVSREKKESFPLTVTSAQKNPTAFYLCASSQTGTVGNQPQHFGDGTRLSIL.